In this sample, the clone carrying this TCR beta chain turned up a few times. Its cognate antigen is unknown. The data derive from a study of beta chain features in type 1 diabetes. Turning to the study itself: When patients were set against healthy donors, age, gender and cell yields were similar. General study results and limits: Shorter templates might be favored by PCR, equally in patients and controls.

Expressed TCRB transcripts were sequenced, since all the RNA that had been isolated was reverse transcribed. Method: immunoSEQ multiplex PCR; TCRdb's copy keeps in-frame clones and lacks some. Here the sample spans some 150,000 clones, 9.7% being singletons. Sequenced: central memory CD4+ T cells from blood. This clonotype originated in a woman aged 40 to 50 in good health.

CDR3: CASSVTGGDRNEQYF. Here the CDR3 DNA reads TGTGCCAGCAGTGTGACAGGGGGAGATCGCAACGAGCAGTACTTC. The chain employs TRBV2 and TRBJ2-7, with TRBD1 matching over 9 bases. This CDR3 is 15 amino acids long. The ends lost 4 bases at V and 5 bases at J; junction bases unmatched: 9. Germline V CDR1 and CDR2: SNHLY, FYNNEI.